This T cell receptor (beta chain) stems from a study of blood T cell repertoires in COVID-19. Study information: PBMCs, B-cell-depleted T cells, or T cells were the source of the cDNA or gDNA that made up the material.

Germline V gives CDR1 KGHDR, CDR2 SFDVKD. This CDR3 has 18 amino acids. Between the trimmed V and J ends, which lost 3 bases and 5 bases, there was a span of 23 bases. Sequenced by immunoSEQ multiplex PCR; TCRdb stores in-frame clones only, minus some. The table records about 170,000 clones, over 75% of them present only once. The V and J genes are TRBV24-1 and TRBJ2-3; D call uncertain. Sample: peripheral blood. This clonotype originated in an elderly man with COVID-19, enrolled during active disease. The chain's CDR3 is CATSDPLGENSLIDTQYF. As DNA, the CDR3 is TGTGCCACCAGTGATCCCCTCGGCGAAAACAGCCTAATAGATACGCAGTATTTT.